Given below is one T cell receptor (beta chain) in context. This clone was recorded once. The clone's antigen remains unknown. Qualities for individual bases were not recorded, and no much larger clone is one base off. This entry belongs to a study of blood T cell repertoires in COVID-19 (TCRdb year 2020). About the investigation overall: Collaborator samples came from the United States, Italy and Spain and covered acute and convalescent phases of COVID-19. The prospective study material was composed of cDNA or gDNA derived from T cells, B-cell-depleted T cells, or PBMCs. Deeply sampled blood TCRbeta repertoires from subjects exposed to, actively infected with, or recovered from COVID-19 were included in the dataset. The repertoires were released in a freely available public database meant as a resource for research on the immune response to SARS-CoV-2. Samples were obtained from the ongoing ImmuneRACE study (first 160 participants) and from roughly 1,300 subjects provided by 6 global collaborators. The sample metadata nearly always contained a de-identified subject ID, COVID-19 status, age in years and sex. Where HLA class I and class II types were available, the types were taken from metadata supplied by the sample provider, not from assay-based typing.

TCRbeta CDR3 regions were amplified from genomic DNA by means of the immunoSEQ Assay, a bias-controlled multiplex PCR. The source study handled its data this way. The number of nucleated cells in each sample was estimated by amplification of reference gene primers within the assay. To quantify the absolute abundance of each unique TCRbeta CDR3 rearrangement, sequence reads were collapsed and filtered. For each sample, productive Simpson clonality was calculated as the square root of Simpson's diversity index over productive rearrangements. Not all clones reach the TCRdb copy of this immuneACCESS table, which keeps in-frame sequences only. Checked studies attribute under half of the gap to unresolved V genes and leave the rest unexplained. That table supplies the V and J calls and clone size; D and trimming were determined from the DNA. For this sample the table gives 35,000 to 40,000 clones, of which 70% to 90% were detected only once. The ten biggest clones cover 4% to 5.5% of the sample.

Paper-wide results and their limitations: How much clinical and demographic metadata was included differed by source and by participant, and the metadata was provided uncurated.

At one collaborating source in Seattle, patients were enrolled during active infection and were followed longitudinally through the course of disease. Each collaborating institution followed its own protocols to collect whole blood in K2EDTA tubes. For TCRbeta analysis, collaborator samples were shipped as frozen whole blood, as isolated PBMCs, or as DNA extracted from either sample type. The junction shows trimming of 4 bases on V and 5 bases on J, plus 8 bases between the germline ends. The CDR3 measures 12 amino acids from cysteine to phenylalanine. CDR3 DNA only is kept here, 36 bases in frame from base 1. For CDR1 and CDR2, the germline V gene lists MDHEN and SYDVKM.

The V gene is TRBV28 and the J gene is TRBJ1-1; there is no confident call for the D gene. Material for sequencing was peripheral blood. The sequence derives from a man aged 60 to 69 with COVID-19, enrolled during active disease. For the CDR3, the sequence is CASSSGVTEAFF. The DNA sequence is given as TGTGCCAGCAGTTCCGGGGTTACTGAAGCTTTCTTT.